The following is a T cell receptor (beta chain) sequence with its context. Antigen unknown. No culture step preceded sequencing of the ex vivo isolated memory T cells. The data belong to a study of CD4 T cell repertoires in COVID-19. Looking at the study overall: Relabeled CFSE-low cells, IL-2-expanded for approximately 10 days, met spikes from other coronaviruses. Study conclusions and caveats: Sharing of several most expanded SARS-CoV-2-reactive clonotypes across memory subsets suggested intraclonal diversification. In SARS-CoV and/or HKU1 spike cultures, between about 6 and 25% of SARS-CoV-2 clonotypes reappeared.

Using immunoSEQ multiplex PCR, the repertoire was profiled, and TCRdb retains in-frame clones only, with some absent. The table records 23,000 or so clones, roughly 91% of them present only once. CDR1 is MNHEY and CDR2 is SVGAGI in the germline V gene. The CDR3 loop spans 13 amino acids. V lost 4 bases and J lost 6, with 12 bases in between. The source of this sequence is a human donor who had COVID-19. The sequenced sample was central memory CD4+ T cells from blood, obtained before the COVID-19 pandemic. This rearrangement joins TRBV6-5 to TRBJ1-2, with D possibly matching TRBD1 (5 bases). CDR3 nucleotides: TGTGCCAGCAGTTGGGGGGGGGTGGATGGCTACACCTTC. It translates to CASSWGGVDGYTF.